This T cell receptor (beta chain) originates from a study of T cells in Graves' hyperthyroidism and ophthalmopathy. This clonotype was counted ten times or more. In germline, CDR1 is MNHNS, CDR2 SASEGT. The CDR3 has 16 amino acids. Trimming shortened V by 3 bases and J by 5 bases, and 16 bases separated the two germline ends. TCR beta CDR3 regions were amplified from RNA transcripts. HTBI primers drove first-round RT-PCR of the TCR CDR3. One entry per CDR3 protein, called by TCRdb with MiXCR from the multiplex PCR reads. The data contain more than 300,000 distinct CDR3 sequences, 15% to 20% of them singletons.

Sequencing was carried out using blood. The clonotype was recovered from a woman aged 25 to 39 with Graves' hyperthyroidism that later progressed to Graves' ophthalmopathy. The chain is built from TRBV6-1 and TRBJ1-4, with TRBD1 as a possible D gene (6 bases). The CDR3 protein is CASSDRTGIQNEKLFF. The CDR3 coding sequence is TGTGCCAGCAGTGACCGTACAGGGATTCAGAATGAAAAACTGTTTTTT.